This TCR beta chain emerged from a study of a mutant IDH1 vaccine in newly diagnosed glioma. Germline CDR1 SGHNT, CDR2 YYREEE (reference sequence). There are 14 residues in the CDR3. V was trimmed by 4 bases and J by 0 bases, leaving 10 bases between them. Indicated time point: baseline, week 1 (first vaccination visit). The treatment here: pre-vaccination baseline after standard-of-care therapy. Some clones are missing from TCRdb's copy, which holds only in-frame ones; the method was immunoSEQ multiplex PCR. In the table there are 92,000 or so clones, almost 85% of which are singletons. The origin of this receptor is a man between 35 and 55 years old with glioma. Some clones in this sample may be carry-over from other donors' samples. V is TRBV5-4 and J is TRBJ1-1; a possible D gene is TRBD1 (6 bases). The sequencing here drew on PBMCs, taken from a glioma patient treated with radiotherapy, temozolomide or both. The CDR3 here is CASSNRALNTEAFF. In DNA form, the CDR3 reads TGTGCCAGCAGCAACAGGGCCCTGAACACTGAAGCTTTCTTT.